This record looks at one T cell receptor beta chain sequence and its context. The junction shows a germline mismatch at one end, possibly a read error. Under the authors' procedure: Estimates of nucleated cell counts were drawn from the amplification of reference gene primers. Using immunoSEQ multiplex PCR, the repertoire was profiled, and TCRdb retains in-frame clones only, with some absent. That table supplies the V and J calls and clone size; D and trimming were determined from the DNA. The sample shows about 200,000 clones, about 94% of them seen only once. This record comes from a study of blood T cell repertoires in COVID-19. At the level of the study: COVID-19 samples collected from the United States, Italy and Spain covered acute and convalescent phases.

CDR1 GTSNPN and CDR2 SVGIG come from the germline V gene (reference sequence). The CDR3 contains 12 residues. The clonotype originates from a man in his fifties or sixties with COVID-19, enrolled during active disease. The sample comprised peripheral blood. The rearrangement uses TRBV30 and TRBJ2-5; possible D gene TRBD2, 6 bases. The DNA for the CDR3 is TGTGCCTGGAGTGTGTATCGGGAGAGCCAGTACTTC. As protein: CAWSVYRESQYF.